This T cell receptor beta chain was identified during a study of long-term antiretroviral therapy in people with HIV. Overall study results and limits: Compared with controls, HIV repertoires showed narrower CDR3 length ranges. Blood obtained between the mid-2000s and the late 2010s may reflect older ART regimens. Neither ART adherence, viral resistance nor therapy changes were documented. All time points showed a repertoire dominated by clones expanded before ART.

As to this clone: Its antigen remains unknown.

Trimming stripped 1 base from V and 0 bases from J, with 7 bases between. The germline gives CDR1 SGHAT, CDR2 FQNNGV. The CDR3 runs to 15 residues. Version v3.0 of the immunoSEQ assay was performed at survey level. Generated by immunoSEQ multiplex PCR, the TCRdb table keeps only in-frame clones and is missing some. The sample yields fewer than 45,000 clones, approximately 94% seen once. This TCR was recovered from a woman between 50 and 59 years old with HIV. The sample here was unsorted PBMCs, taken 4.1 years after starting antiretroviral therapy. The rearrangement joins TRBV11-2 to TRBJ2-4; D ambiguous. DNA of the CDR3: TGTGCCAGCAGCTTAGGGATTAGAGCCAAAAACATTCAGTACTTC. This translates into CASSLGIRAKNIQYF.